This T cell receptor beta chain was captured in a study of CD8 T cell repertoires and HIV-1 epitope variants (dated by TCRdb to about 2020). Background for the entire study: T cells were stimulated in separate culture wells with each of twenty-five peptides representing autologous and known Gag and Nef epitope variants. Using the EasySep Human T Cell Enrichment Kit, T cells were enriched and then co-cultured with an equal number of autologous T cell-negative cells acting as antigen-presenting cells. The control conditions were a CMV, EBV and flu peptide pool, the Ebola AY9 epitope as a negative control, and a well with no peptide. Cultures ran for approximately eleven days in IMDM with gentamicin, with half-media changes on days 3 and 7 adding IL-2, IL-7 and IL-15. Three Gag epitope families and Nef HW9 and YT9 were included among the tested epitopes. An aliquot of 1M T cells was set aside as an uncultured baseline condition, separate from the approximately 80 T cell cultures. A total of 83 T cell cultures were run, with each culture condition done in triplicate except for one peptide, which was done in duplicate.

What the study reported, not specific to this receptor: The study identified about nine antigen-specific TCR beta clonotypes, more than five of which appeared to be cross-reactive for autologous or known escape epitope variants. The assay identified only TCR beta chains and indicated proliferation in response to antigen, without indicating T cell function or cytokine profile. Several clonotypes recognized the Nef KF9 family and one the HW9 family, with no responses to the TAALDMSHF plasma variant.

The germline V gene sets CDR1 to SGHTA and CDR2 to FQGNSA. Its CDR3 holds 15 amino acids, cysteine through phenylalanine. Only the CDR3 portion is preserved as DNA: 45 bases, with reading frame beginning at the first base. V gives up 1 base and J gives up 5 bases, and the segment between their germline ends measures 12 bases. This clone occurred a few times. What this receptor recognizes is not known. Per-base quality was not reported, and no clone a single base away is much larger than it. The EasySep Human CD8+ T Cell Enrichment Kit was used on day 10 to isolate CD8+ T cells from every culture. The immunoSEQ platform was used to sequence TCR beta CDR3 regions at survey depth. The QIAamp DNA micro kit was used to extract genomic DNA from every cultured and uncultured CD8+ T cell population. In the original analysis: Samples with fewer than 5,000 productive reads were excluded, which removed about 6% of the roughly 75 HIV peptide-stimulated cultures. A MANAFEST web app trimmed sequences to CDR3 and removed nonproductive sequences, CDR3s under 5 amino acids, and those not starting C or ending F/W. Antigen-specific clonotypes had to expand in at least 2 of 3 replicates versus no-peptide control at FDR 0.01, only within one epitope family. Specific clonotypes also needed at least fivefold higher frequency than in wells stimulated with peptides from other epitope families. TCRdb took over this immuneACCESS table, retaining in-frame rearrangements with V and J assigned. Such tables are incomplete; in checked studies, under half of the missing clones stem from an unresolved V gene, and the remainder is unexplained. The DNA gave D and trimming, while V, J and clone size come from that table. Within this sample are more than 4,000 clones, with over 65% of them counted one time only. Around 40% of the sample goes to the ten largest clones.

This receptor was taken from a male donor with HIV. The specimen sequenced was cultured CD8+ T cells derived from PBMCs. The V gene is TRBV7-2 and the J gene is TRBJ1-5; TRBD1 might be the D gene, on 5 matching bases. The CDR3 region has the sequence CASSLGTGYYQPQHF. The sequenced DNA: TGTGCCAGCAGCTTAGGAACAGGTTACTATCAGCCCCAGCATTTT.